This is a list of T cell receptor beta chains from one sample in a study of OX40 agonist ivuxolimab in advanced cancers. The repertoire was sequenced with immunoSEQ multiplex PCR; TCRdb's copy has only in-frame clones and lacks some. The table has nearly 110,000 clones, 75% to 95% seen once. Specimen: CD4+ or CD8+ T cells sorted from blood, collected in a trial of the OX40 agonist ivuxolimab. These receptors were obtained from an adult with an advanced solid tumor such as melanoma, head and neck, liver or kidney cancer. Both conserved end residues are part of each CDR3. D genes are given only for firm matches. Some rows mark clone size as missing; the rest say once, few, many or name a class of expanded clone.

CDR3 protein	CDR3 DNA	J gene	clone size	D gene	V gene
CASSPPGGPHEKLFF	TGTGCCAGCAGTCCCCCAGGGGGTCCTCATGAAAAACTGTTTTTT	TRBJ1-4	NA	TRBD1	TRBV6-1
CASSLSILAGSSYNEQFF	TGTGCCAGCAGCTTAAGTATCCTAGCGGGGAGCTCCTACAATGAGCAGTTCTTC	TRBJ2-1	NA	TRBD2	TRBV7-2
CASSLVLPANTEAFF	TGTGCCAGCAGTTTGGTTCTACCTGCTAACACTGAAGCTTTCTTT	TRBJ1-1	NA	NA	TRBV28
CASSLGDREDTDTQYF	TGCGCCAGCAGCTTGGGGGACAGGGAAGACACAGATACGCAGTATTTT	TRBJ2-3	NA	TRBD1	TRBV5-1
CASSGTSGDLTYEQYF	TGTGCCAGCTCCGGGACTAGCGGAGATCTTACCTACGAGCAGTACTTC	TRBJ2-7	once	TRBD2	TRBV18
CASSPLGETQYF	TGTGCCAGTAGCCCCTTAGGAGAGACCCAGTACTTC	TRBJ2-5	NA	NA	TRBV19
CASSYAPYGNYGYTF	TGTGCCAGCAGTTACGCCCCCTACGGAAACTATGGCTACACCTTC	TRBJ1-2	few	NA	TRBV6-5
CASSSGSAGGEKLFF	TGCGCCAGCAGCTCCGGGTCCGCCGGGGGTGAAAAACTGTTTTTT	TRBJ1-4	NA	NA	TRBV5-1
CASSLLTGYTF	TGTGCCAGCAGCCTCCTAACCGGCTACACCTTC	TRBJ1-2	NA	NA	TRBV7-9
CASKSGQGNTGELFF	TGTGCCAGCAAATCGGGACAGGGGAACACCGGGGAGCTGTTTTTT	TRBJ2-2	NA	TRBD1	TRBV28
CASSRGGSNTEAFF	TGTGCCAGCAGTCGGGGAGGGTCGAACACTGAAGCTTTCTTT	TRBJ1-1	NA	NA	TRBV27
CASSFRTDEKLFF	TGTGCCAGCAGCTTTCGTACCGATGAAAAACTGTTTTTT	TRBJ1-4	NA	NA	TRBV7-6
CASSLVGQGGADTQYF	TGTGCCAGCAGCTTAGTAGGTCAGGGGGGGGCAGATACGCAGTATTTT	TRBJ2-3	NA	NA	TRBV7-2
CAVGGGNYGYTF	TGTGCCGTGGGGGGGGGTAACTATGGCTACACCTTC	TRBJ1-2	NA	NA	TRBV27
CASSAGQFNEKLFF	TGTGCCAGCAGTGCTGGACAGTTTAATGAAAAACTGTTTTTT	TRBJ1-4	once	NA	TRBV6-6
CASLANTGELFF	TGTGCCAGTCTAGCGAACACCGGGGAGCTGTTTTTT	TRBJ2-2	NA	NA	TRBV28
CASSSMGQSTNEQFF	TGTGCCAGCAGCTCTATGGGGCAGTCGACAAATGAGCAGTTCTTC	TRBJ2-1	NA	NA	TRBV7-9
CASSLGSQGYEQYF	TGTGCCAGCAGCTTGGGTAGCCAGGGCTACGAGCAGTACTTC	TRBJ2-7	few	NA	TRBV5-4
CASTYRDSGEKLFF	TGTGCCAGCACGTACCGGGACAGTGGTGAAAAACTGTTTTTT	TRBJ1-4	few	TRBD1	TRBV2
CASSQLGQGGGEQYF	TGTGCCAGCAGTCAACTGGGACAGGGGGGGGGCGAGCAGTACTTC	TRBJ2-7	NA	TRBD1	TRBV7-2
CASSQVPSGGATDTQYF	TGCGCCAGCAGCCAAGTTCCTAGCGGGGGGGCCACAGATACGCAGTATTTT	TRBJ2-3	NA	TRBD2	TRBV4-3
CASRTVTSTDTQYF	TGTGCCAGCAGGACAGTGACTAGCACAGATACGCAGTATTTT	TRBJ2-3	NA	NA	TRBV25-1
CASSDSYEQYF	TGTGCCAGCAGTGATTCCTACGAGCAGTACTTC	TRBJ2-7	NA	NA	TRBV6-5
CASSVAVLGGINEKLFF	TGTGCCAGCAGCGTAGCAGTTCTAGGGGGTATTAATGAAAAACTGTTTTTT	TRBJ1-4	NA	NA	TRBV9
CASSVDRVGGGPQETQYF	TGTGCCAGCAGCGTAGATCGGGTCGGCGGGGGGCCACAAGAGACCCAGTACTTC	TRBJ2-5	once	TRBD2	TRBV9
CASSLLGTEAFF	TGTGCCAGCAGTTTATTGGGCACTGAAGCTTTCTTT	TRBJ1-1	NA	NA	TRBV28
CASSQVMVFGGGTDTQYF	TGCGCCAGCAGCCAAGTAATGGTATTCGGGGGGGGCACAGATACGCAGTATTTT	TRBJ2-3	few	TRBD2	TRBV4-1
CASSLVGLGVSSYEQYF	TGTGCCAGCAGCTTAGTGGGGCTGGGGGTAAGCTCCTACGAGCAGTACTTC	TRBJ2-7	NA	NA	TRBV7-2
CASSEETGSNQPQHF	TGTGCCAGCAGTGAAGAAACCGGTAGCAATCAGCCCCAGCATTTT	TRBJ1-5	NA	NA	TRBV2
CASSPYMTGGTEAFF	TGTGCCAGCAGCCCGTACATGACAGGGGGCACTGAAGCTTTCTTT	TRBJ1-1	NA	TRBD1	TRBV7-2
CASSRAAGEQFF	TGCGCCAGCAGCCGGGCCGCGGGTGAGCAGTTCTTC	TRBJ2-1	NA	NA	TRBV4-1
CASSLTWDETQYF	TGTGCCAGCAGCTTAACCTGGGATGAGACCCAGTACTTC	TRBJ2-5	NA	NA	TRBV7-2
CASSPPDRETYGYTF	TGTGCCAGCAGCCCCCCTGACAGGGAGACATATGGCTACACCTTC	TRBJ1-2	NA	TRBD1	TRBV28
CASSRIDRVNTEAFF	TGTGCCAGTAGTAGGATTGACAGGGTAAACACTGAAGCTTTCTTT	TRBJ1-1	NA	TRBD1	TRBV19
CASSKGQSSYEQYF	TGTGCCAGCAGCAAAGGTCAGAGCTCCTACGAGCAGTACTTC	TRBJ2-7	NA	NA	TRBV21-1
CASSYSGGAPYEQYF	TGTGCCAGCAGCTATTCAGGGGGGGCTCCCTACGAGCAGTACTTC	TRBJ2-7	NA	NA	TRBV7-9
CASSYSAGLRDTEAFF	TGTGCCAGCAGTTACTCGGCGGGGTTGAGAGACACTGAAGCTTTCTTT	TRBJ1-1	NA	NA	TRBV6-5
CASSSGNNEQFF	TGTGCCAGCTCCAGCGGGAACAATGAGCAGTTCTTC	TRBJ2-1	NA	TRBD2	TRBV18
CASKDTKNTEAFF	TGTGCCAGCAAGGACACAAAGAACACTGAAGCTTTCTTT	TRBJ1-1	few	NA	TRBV7-2
CASSTRDKRGAPETQYF	TGTGCCAGCAGCACCCGAGACAAGCGGGGGGCCCCAGAGACCCAGTACTTC	TRBJ2-5	NA	TRBD2	TRBV9
CASSYDQRGAEQFF	TGTGCCAGCAGTTACGACCAGCGGGGGGCCGAGCAGTTCTTC	TRBJ2-1	NA	TRBD2	TRBV6-6
CASSQGQMNTEAFF	TGCGCCAGCAGCCAGGGACAGATGAACACTGAAGCTTTCTTT	TRBJ1-1	NA	TRBD1	TRBV4-3
CASHSGGSSYEQYF	TGTGCCAGCCACTCGGGGGGGAGCTCCTACGAGCAGTACTTC	TRBJ2-7	once	TRBD2	TRBV6-1
CASSVGNSGANVLTF	TGTGCCAGCAGCGTAGGGAACTCTGGGGCCAACGTCCTGACTTTC	TRBJ2-6	once	NA	TRBV9
CASSSTIVYEQYF	TGTGCCAGCAGCTCCACTATAGTCTACGAGCAGTACTTC	TRBJ2-7	NA	NA	TRBV7-2
CASTHRAVSDTQYF	TGCGCCAGCACCCACCGGGCAGTGTCTGATACGCAGTATTTT	TRBJ2-3	NA	NA	TRBV5-1
CASSLPRQGGSEQFF	TGTGCCAGCAGTCTCCCACGACAGGGGGGATCTGAGCAGTTCTTC	TRBJ2-1	NA	TRBD1	TRBV27
CASVDRTSYEQYF	TGTGCCAGCGTGGACAGGACCTCCTACGAGCAGTACTTC	TRBJ2-7	NA	TRBD1	TRBV6-6
CASNSAQRTGELFF	TGTGCCAGCAATTCGGCGCAGCGGACCGGGGAGCTGTTTTTT	TRBJ2-2	NA	NA	TRBV6-5
CASRPTSGEYNEQFF	TGTGCCAGCAGGCCGACTAGCGGGGAGTACAATGAGCAGTTCTTC	TRBJ2-1	once	TRBD2	TRBV28